The 23 T cell receptor beta chains below were found in one sample sequenced in a study of beta chain features in type 1 diabetes. Their antigens are not known. Findings and limits, study-wide: Within each of all four CD4+ subsets, Type 1 diabetes patients had TCRB CDR3s that were moderately but significantly shorter.

As every portion of the isolated RNA was reverse transcribed, the sequencing read expressed TCRB transcripts. Clones were read by immunoSEQ multiplex PCR, and TCRdb kept only the in-frame ones, dropping some. Altogether about 650,000 clones are present, around an eighth being singletons, with the ten largest covering approximately 0.11%. The sequencing sample was made of naive CD4+ T cells from blood. These receptors were collected from a man between 25 and 39 years old with type 1 diabetes.

CDR3: CASSTEIDEQFF. For the CDR3, the DNA is TGTGCCAGCAGCACGGAGATCGATGAGCAGTTCTTC. The rearrangement uses TRBV7-2 and TRBJ2-1; D uncertain. The CDR3 runs to 12 residues. Germline CDR1 SGHTA, CDR2 FQGNSA. Trimming left V 5 bases short and J 8 bases short, with 10 bases between.

CDR3 in amino acids: CASTAEREKLFF. The CDR3 bases are TGTGCCAGCACGGCCGAGCGGGAAAAACTGTTTTTT. The chain is built from TRBV2 and TRBJ1-4; D remains ambiguous. Germline lookup yields CDR1 SNHLY and CDR2 FYNNEI. The germline V and J ends were trimmed by 7 bases and 8 bases, with 11 bases remaining between them. The CDR3 runs to 12 residues.

This clone was seen only a few times. The same CDR3 arises from other DNA sequences in this sample as well. The CDR3 DNA reads as TGCGCCAGCAGCTTGAGGCAGGGAGGGACTGAAGCTTTCTTT. Its translation is CASSLRQGGTEAFF. V and J are TRBV5-1 and TRBJ1-1, with D tentatively TRBD1 (5 bases). Germline CDR1 and CDR2: SGHRS and YFSETQ. Trimming removed 1 base at V and 5 bases at J, with 12 bases between. This CDR3 region has 14 residues.

The table lists this clone with a few counts. A much larger clone lies a single base off, so this may be a read error. The same CDR3 also results from other DNA sequences found in this sample. The rearrangement links TRBV10-3 to TRBJ2-1; maybe TRBD2 (6 bases). The CDR3 spans 14 residues. V lost 8 bases, J lost 2 bases, and 13 bases lay in between. The germline gives CDR1 ENHRY, CDR2 SYGVKD. The CDR3 bases are TGTGCCATCCGCCCGGAGGGGCCCTACAATGAGCAGTTCTTC. Its translation: CAIRPEGPYNEQFF.

Concerning this clone: Other DNA sequences in this sample translate to the same CDR3. V and J are TRBV2 and TRBJ1-1; D may be TRBD1 (5 bases). From germline, CDR1 is SNHLY and CDR2 FYNNEI. V lost 4 bases and J lost 2, with 8 bases in between. This CDR3 is built from 13 residues. The CDR3 sequence: CASSGQGNTEAFF. For the CDR3, the DNA is TGTGCCAGCAGTGGGCAGGGTAACACTGAAGCTTTCTTT.

This clone occurred a few times. The chain is built from TRBV27 and TRBJ2-7; D gene ambiguous. Looked up from germline, CDR1 is MNHEY and CDR2 is SMNVEV (reference sequence). Trimming left V 2 bases short and J 2 bases short, with 13 bases between. This CDR3 comprises 15 residues. CDR3 coding DNA: TGTGCCAGCAGTTTAATGGCAGGCTCGACCTACGAGCAGTACTTC. Protein product: CASSLMAGSTYEQYF.

J is TRBJ2-3 and V is TRBV25-1; D not resolved. The CDR3 covers 15 residues. From germline, CDR1 is MGHDK and CDR2 SYGVNS. With 3 bases removed from V and 4 bases from J, the gap between germline ends came to 14 bases. The CDR3 protein is CASSDSSLVADTQYF. DNA for the CDR3: TGTGCCAGCAGTGATTCTAGTCTAGTTGCAGATACGCAGTATTTT.

This chain uses TRBV19 with TRBJ1-5; D is ambiguous. Germline-derived CDR1 and CDR2 are LNHDA and SQIVND (reference sequence). Trimming removed 3 bases at V and 4 bases at J, with 10 bases between. CDR3 length equals 14 residues. The CDR3 DNA follows: TGTGCCAGTAGTATGATGGTTGGGAATCAGCCCCAGCATTTT. Protein product: CASSMMVGNQPQHF.

In its sample, this clone was seen a few times. This chain joins TRBV2 and TRBJ1-2; 11 bases line up with TRBD1. The V and J ends lost 1 base and 3 bases, in that order; junction bases with no gene match: 1. CDR1 SNHLY and CDR2 FYNNEI come from the germline V gene. The CDR3 length is 15 residues. CDR3 sequence: CASSEGDRGDYGYTF. The CDR3 DNA sequence: TGTGCCAGCAGTGAAGGGGACAGGGGGGACTATGGCTACACCTTC.

Notes on this clone: Distinct nucleotide sequences in the sample also encode this CDR3. The CDR3 loop reads CASRSGGETQYF. The CDR3 DNA sequence: TGTGCCAGCAGATCCGGGGGTGAGACCCAGTACTTC. The chain links TRBV2 to TRBJ2-5; D is perhaps TRBD2 (6 bases). Germline V gives CDR1 SNHLY, CDR2 FYNNEI. The CDR3 is 12 residues long. Trimming removed 6 bases at V and 5 bases at J, with 10 bases between.

This clone occurred a few times. The gene calls are TRBV6-4 and TRBJ2-6; tentative D call: TRBD1 (6 bases). The CDR3 is made up of 15 amino acids. V was trimmed by 5 bases and J by 2 bases, leaving 10 bases between them. Germline lookup yields CDR1 MRHNA and CDR2 SNTAGT. In nucleotides, the CDR3 is TGTGCCAGCAGTCAAACAGGGCCTGGGGCCAACGTCCTGACTTTC. Amino acids: CASSQTGPGANVLTF.

This clone has ten or more counts. The chain combines TRBV10-3 with TRBJ1-6, with a weak D call TRBD1 (5 bases). Germline V gene sequence: CDR1 ENHRY, CDR2 SYGVKD. Trimming removed 3 bases at V and 10 bases at J, with 13 bases between. CDR3 length: 14 amino acids. The CDR3 is CAISDPGSESPLHF. CDR3 coding DNA: TGTGCCATCAGTGATCCAGGGAGTGAATCACCCCTCCACTTT.

The gene calls are TRBV19 and TRBJ2-3, with D tentatively TRBD2 (5 bases). V lost 4 bases to trimming and J lost 8 bases, with 16 bases between them. The CDR3 sequence is 14 residues long. Per germline, CDR1 LNHDA and CDR2 SQIVND (reference sequence). This CDR3 reads CASSTRTPEGTQYF. The DNA for the CDR3 is TGTGCCAGTAGTACCAGGACGCCTGAGGGTACGCAGTATTTT.

This clone was seen more than once but under ten times. CDR3 residues: CASSREQGWDYGYTF. The CDR3 bases are TGTGCCAGCAGTCGTGAACAGGGGTGGGACTATGGCTACACCTTC. This sequence joins TRBV25-1 and TRBJ1-2, with 7 bases aligning to TRBD1. Germline values: CDR1 MGHDK, CDR2 SYGVNS. The V gene end was trimmed by 5 bases and the J gene end by 3 bases; junction bases not matched to a gene: 9. CDR3 length equals 15 residues.

The CDR3 DNA follows: TGTGCCAGCAGCGTAATGGCGGCCTCCTACAATGAGCAGTTCTTC. Amino acids: CASSVMAASYNEQFF. This chain uses TRBV9 with TRBJ2-1; no firm D call. Deletions cut 1 base from V and 0 bases from J, with 8 bases between. The CDR3 loop spans 15 amino acids. Germline V gene lookup returns CDR1 SGDLS and CDR2 YYNGEE.

The chain carries TRBV14 and TRBJ2-1, with 8 bases aligning to TRBD2. V was clipped by 6 bases and J by 8 bases; unmatched bases: 12. Germline V gene data show CDR1 as SGHDN and CDR2 as FVKESK. CDR3 length equals 15 residues. The CDR3 sequence: CASSLLGGASDEQFF. DNA of the CDR3: TGTGCCAGCAGTTTGCTCGGGGGGGCCTCGGATGAGCAGTTCTTC.

The chain uses TRBV18 and TRBJ2-5, with 8 nucleotides matching TRBD2. Germline CDR1 and CDR2: KGHSH and LQKENI. J gave up 1 base and V 3 bases, and 4 bases lay outside the gene matches. The CDR3 is 15 residues long. CDR3 amino acids: CASSPTGGFQETQYF. The DNA for the CDR3 is TGTGCCAGCTCACCGACGGGAGGGTTCCAAGAGACCCAGTACTTC.

With respect to this clone: A read error may account for a junction end that differs from germline. V is TRBV10-3 and J is TRBJ1-1; perhaps TRBD1 as D (6 bases). The CDR3 runs to 11 residues. Germline CDR1 reads ENHRY; CDR2 reads SYGVKD. The CDR3 reads CAAQGNAEAFF. CDR3 nucleotide sequence: TGTGCCGCCCAGGGGAACGCTGAAGCTTTCTTT.

On this clone itself: This sample includes further DNA sequences coding for the same CDR3. The chain has TRBV29-1 and TRBJ1-3, with D perhaps TRBD1 (5 bases). The germline V and J ends were trimmed by 5 bases and 0 bases, with 11 bases remaining between them. The CDR3 is 14 amino acids. Germline CDR1 is SQVTM and CDR2 is ANQGSEA. The CDR3 nucleotides read TGCAGCGTTCTCCGGGGCCTCTCTGGAAACACCATATATTTT. Protein sequence: CSVLRGLSGNTIYF.

The chain carries TRBV30 and TRBJ2-1, with D perhaps TRBD1 (5 bases). Deletions cut 2 bases from V and 3 bases from J, with 11 bases between. Germline CDR1 reads GTSNPN; CDR2 reads SVGIG (reference sequence). This CDR3 comprises 14 residues. CDR3 in DNA: TGTGCCTGGAGTAAGGACACCAGCTACAATGAGCAGTTCTTC. Amino acids: CAWSKDTSYNEQFF.

The V call is TRBV2, the J call TRBJ2-7, with D possibly being TRBD1 (6 bases). Germline assignment: CDR1 SNHLY and CDR2 FYNNEI. V lost 5 bases, J lost 0 bases, and 11 bases lay in between. The CDR3 contains 14 residues. The CDR3, as DNA: TGTGCCAGCAGTCCCCAGGGGATCTCCTACGAGCAGTACTTC. Translating it yields CASSPQGISYEQYF. Complete variable domain (other parts from reference TRBV2 and TRBJ2-7): EPEVTQTPSHQVTQMGQEVILRCVPISNHLYFYWYRQILGQKVEFLVSFYNNEISEKSEIFDDQFSVERPDGSNFTLKIRSTKLEDSAMYFCASSPQGISYEQYFGPGTRLTVT.

V and J are TRBV11-2 and TRBJ2-5; D is ambiguous. The ends were cut back, 1 base at V and 0 bases at J, with 6 bases in the middle. Germline V gene sequence: CDR1 SGHAT, CDR2 FQNNGV. This CDR3 is built from 14 residues. The DNA of the CDR3 is TGTGCCAGCAGCTTAGGGTCGCACCAAGAGACCCAGTACTTC. Encoded protein: CASSLGSHQETQYF.

This clone was seen a handful of times. The chain joins TRBV2 to TRBJ2-5; 8 nucleotides line up with TRBD2. The germline V gene encodes CDR1 SNHLY and CDR2 FYNNEI. V lost 3 bases to trimming and J lost 4 bases; unmatched junction nucleotides: 7. The CDR3 runs to 15 residues. CDR3 loop: CASSDGGAGRETQYF. As DNA, the CDR3 is TGTGCCAGCAGTGACGGGGGGGCCGGACGAGAGACCCAGTACTTC.